This TCR beta chain stems from a study of blood T cell repertoires in COVID-19. The overall study: From T cells, B-cell-depleted T cells, or PBMCs came the material, which was cDNA or gDNA.

Authors' data handling: The authors estimated nucleated cell counts from reference gene primer amplification. Libraries were prepared by immunoSEQ multiplex PCR; TCRdb keeps only in-frame clonotypes and omits some of them. The V and J calls and clone size come from that table; D and trimming were worked out from the DNA. Among around 200,000 clones listed, roughly 90% were seen once. This clone was recorded once. The CDR3 is made up of 14 amino acids. Trimming shortened V by 4 bases and J by 5 bases, and 13 bases separated the two germline ends. Per germline, CDR1 SGDLS and CDR2 YYNGEE. Input material: peripheral blood. The TCR originated in a man between 18 and 35 years old with active or convalescent COVID-19. The chain links TRBV9 to TRBJ1-5; no clear D. This chain's CDR3 is CASSPGIGDQPQHF. The CDR3 DNA sequence: TGTGCCAGCAGCCCCGGGATTGGGGATCAGCCCCAGCATTTT.